Below, 24 T cell receptor beta chains from the same sample are listed, as sequenced in a study of blood T cell repertoires in COVID-19 (dated by TCRdb to the early 2020s). Receptor amplification or capture employed the immunoSEQ multiplex PCR assay. TCRdb retrieved this table from immuneACCESS and kept in-frame rearrangements only. Not all clones are present; in checked studies, unresolved V genes account for under half, and no reason is known for the remainder. The sample includes roughly 300,000 clones, with roughly 88% observed a single time. The top ten clones comprise about 2% of the sample. Material: PBMCs or T cells enriched from blood (not recorded which). These receptors were collected from a woman in her 40s with acute COVID-19.

V is TRBV28 and J is TRBJ1-3, with 7 bases fitting TRBD1. After removal of 6 bases from V and 10 bases from J, the junction contained 6 bases not matched to a gene. CDR3 length: 12 amino acids. Looked up from germline, CDR1 is MDHEN and CDR2 is SYDVKM. The CDR3 spells CASSLTGTTIYF. DNA of the CDR3: TGTGCCAGCAGCCTGACAGGGACAACCATATATTTT.

The chain is built from TRBV2 and TRBJ1-2; weak D call: TRBD1 (5 bases). The germline gives CDR1 SNHLY, CDR2 FYNNEI. Trimming took 6 bases from V and 0 from J, leaving 11 bases between them. The CDR3 spans 14 residues. The DNA for the CDR3 is TGTGCCAGCAGACAGGTTGGGACTAACTATGGCTACACCTTC. It codes for CASRQVGTNYGYTF.

This sequence joins TRBV13 and TRBJ1-1, with D unresolved. Between the trimmed V and J ends, which lost 4 bases and 7 bases, there was a span of 16 bases. The length of the CDR3 is 14 residues. Germline CDR1 is PRHDT and CDR2 is FYEKMQ (reference sequence). The CDR3 here is CASSSRGSFHEAFF. The CDR3 DNA is TGTGCCAGCAGCTCCCGGGGTTCATTCCATGAAGCTTTCTTT.

This chain joins TRBV5-1 and TRBJ2-7; D is possibly TRBD2 (5 bases). The CDR3 is made up of 14 amino acids. V was cut by 3 bases and J by 3 bases, with 13 bases left in between. Germline values: CDR1 SGHRS, CDR2 YFSETQ. CDR3 loop: CASSYMDSGYEQYF. The CDR3 bases are TGCGCCAGCAGCTACATGGACTCGGGCTACGAGCAGTACTTC.

The J gene is TRBJ2-5, the V gene TRBV5-1; 10 bases agree with TRBD2. After removal of 4 bases from V and 2 bases from J, the junction contained 11 bases not matched to a gene. This CDR3 spans 17 amino acids. The germline gives CDR1 SGHRS, CDR2 YFSETQ. The CDR3 protein is CASSLRGSGGAQETQYF. For the CDR3, the DNA is TGCGCCAGCAGCCTACGGGGGAGCGGGGGGGCTCAAGAGACCCAGTACTTC.

The chain employs TRBV29-1 and TRBJ1-4; D may be TRBD1 (5 bases). Germline-derived CDR1 and CDR2 are SQVTM and ANQGSEA. Trimming shortened V by 6 bases and J by 7 bases, and 18 bases separated the two germline ends. The CDR3 extends over 14 amino acids. For the CDR3, the DNA is TGCAGCGTCGCGGGGGAAGTTTTATCTGAAAAACTGTTTTTT. It is translated as CSVAGEVLSEKLFF.

The chain couples TRBV6-5 to TRBJ1-2; 10 bases fit TRBD1. This CDR3 is built from 15 residues. Per germline, CDR1 MNHEY and CDR2 SVGAGI. The trim removed 6 bases at V and 3 bases at J, leaving 7 bases unmatched. CDR3 in amino acids: CASSRAGTGDYGYTF. DNA of the CDR3: TGTGCCAGCAGCCGGGCGGGGACAGGGGACTATGGCTACACCTTC.

The chain couples TRBV28 to TRBJ2-7; TRBD2 is a possible D gene (5 bases). This CDR3 contains 14 residues. Germline-derived CDR1 and CDR2 are MDHEN and SYDVKM. V gave up 4 bases and J gave up 8 bases, with 18 bases separating them. CDR3 protein: CASSSQAASEKQYF. The CDR3 DNA is TGTGCCAGCAGTTCCCAAGCGGCCTCCGAAAAGCAGTACTTC. Full variable domain (rest looked up from reference TRBV28 and TRBJ2-7): DVKVTQSSRYLVKRTGEKVFLECVQDMDHENMFWYRQDPGLGLRLIYFSYDVKMKEKGDIPEGYSVSREKKERFSLILESASTNQTSMYLCASSSQAASEKQYFGPGTRLTVT.

This clone has more than one count but fewer than ten. This chain links TRBV28 with TRBJ1-1, with unresolved D. Germline CDR1 is MDHEN and CDR2 is SYDVKM. The CDR3 is 16 residues long. With 4 bases removed from V and 5 bases from J, the gap between germline ends came to 20 bases. The CDR3 here is CASSYPSGISGTEAFF. CDR3 DNA sequence: TGTGCCAGCAGTTACCCCTCGGGGATAAGTGGGACTGAAGCTTTCTTT.

The chain employs TRBV3-1 (or the pseudogene TRBV3-2) and TRBJ1-1; TRBD1 matches at 8 bases. The CDR3 is made up of 14 amino acids. Germline lookup yields CDR1 LGHDT and CDR2 YNNKEL (reference sequence). V lost 3 bases and J lost 6; bases outside the gene matches: 6. As DNA, the CDR3 is TGTGCCAGCAGCCAGAGACAGGGGAGGTCTGAAGCTTTCTTT. Encoded protein: CASSQRQGRSEAFF.

This clone was detected only once. The V gene is TRBV12-5, the J gene TRBJ1-3; TRBD1 aligns across 7 bases. CDR3 length equals 14 residues. J gave up 2 bases and V 7 bases, and 5 bases lay outside the gene matches. Germline assignment: CDR1 LGHNT and CDR2 FRNRAP. The DNA for the CDR3 is TGTGCTAGTGCCCTAGGACAGGCTGGAAACACCATATATTTT. Its translation is CASALGQAGNTIYF.

The chain recombines TRBV7-2 with TRBJ2-6, with 9 bases aligning to TRBD2. Germline V gene lookup returns CDR1 SGHTA and CDR2 FQGNSA. This CDR3 has 17 residues. J was trimmed by 2 bases and V by 1 base; bases with no gene match: 3. DNA of the CDR3: TGTGCCAGCAGCTTAGAGCCTAGCGGGGCTGGGGCCAACGTCCTGACTTTC. Translated, it gives CASSLEPSGAGANVLTF. Filled out from reference TRBV7-2 and TRBJ2-6, the complete variable domain reads GAGVSQSPSNKVTEKGKDVELRCDPISGHTALYWYRQSLGQGLEFLIYFQGNSAPDKSGLPSDRFSAERTGGSVSTLTIQRTQQEDSAVYLCASSLEPSGAGANVLTFGAGSRLTVL.

The V and J genes are TRBV6-2 or TRBV6-3 and TRBJ2-1, with D tentatively TRBD2 (6 bases). Trimming took 4 bases from V and 10 from J, leaving 17 bases between them. The CDR3 totals 14 residues. Germline values: CDR1 MNHEY, CDR2 SVGEGT. The CDR3 is CASSSGGTFGEQFF. CDR3 coding DNA: TGTGCCAGCAGTTCTGGGGGGACCTTCGGAGAGCAGTTCTTC.

This chain joins TRBV6-1 and TRBJ2-7; D possibly corresponds to TRBD2 (5 bases). The CDR3 totals 15 residues. Germline-derived CDR1 and CDR2 are MNHNS and SASEGT. The ends were cut back, 3 bases at V and 2 bases at J, with 14 bases in the middle. The CDR3 sequence: CASSDEGRFAYEQYF. In DNA, the CDR3 is TGTGCCAGCAGTGATGAGGGCAGGTTTGCCTACGAGCAGTACTTC.

The V gene is TRBV27, the J gene TRBJ1-3, with 9 bases fitting TRBD1. The trim removed 5 bases at V and 5 bases at J, leaving 7 bases unmatched. This CDR3 is 15 amino acids long. Germline V CDR1 and CDR2: MNHEY, SMNVEV (reference sequence). The CDR3 DNA reads as TGTGCCAGCAGTCCCGGGACAGGGTCAAGAAACACCATATATTTT. This translates into CASSPGTGSRNTIYF.

The chain is built from TRBV14 and TRBJ1-1, with 7 bases aligning to TRBD1. This CDR3 is 14 amino acids long. The junction had 12 bases not matched to a gene; V was cut back by 4 bases and J by 10 bases. Germline CDR1 is SGHDN and CDR2 is FVKESK. The CDR3 protein is CASSPDREVGAAFF. The CDR3 DNA reads TGTGCCAGCAGCCCAGACAGGGAAGTTGGTGCAGCTTTCTTT.

The chain couples TRBV6-1 to TRBJ2-1; maybe TRBD2 (5 bases). This CDR3 spans 16 amino acids. The V end lost 4 bases, the J end lost 4 bases, and 17 bases lay between the germline ends. CDR1 MNHNS and CDR2 SASEGT come from the germline V gene. The CDR3 DNA sequence: TGTGCCAGCAGTGGTTTGGCGTCGAGGGTGTACAATGAGCAGTTCTTC. Its translation: CASSGLASRVYNEQFF.

In DNA, the CDR3 is TGTGCCATCAGTGAGTCGGAGGGGGCCAGGTATGGCTACACCTTC. Amino acid sequence: CAISESEGARYGYTF. The genes are TRBV10-3 and TRBJ1-2; TRBD1 matches 7 bases. The CDR3 is made up of 15 amino acids. After removal of 0 bases from V and 5 bases from J, the junction contained 6 bases not matched to a gene. CDR1 ENHRY and CDR2 SYGVKD come from the germline V gene.

The chain joins TRBV24-1 to TRBJ2-1; TRBD2 agrees at 7 bases. Trimming took 4 bases from V and 1 from J; bases not matched to a gene: 12. Germline values: CDR1 KGHDR, CDR2 SFDVKD. The CDR3 loop spans 18 amino acids. The CDR3 loop is CATSEGKSGKASYNEQFF. The CDR3 nucleotides are TGTGCCACCAGTGAGGGGAAGAGCGGGAAGGCTTCCTACAATGAGCAGTTCTTC.

The CDR3 nucleotides read TGTGCCAGCAGCTTAGGTTTCAGGGAGGGGAGCAATCAGCCCCAGCATTTT. Its protein product is CASSLGFREGSNQPQHF. This rearrangement joins TRBV7-8 to TRBJ1-5, with D possibly TRBD1 on 5 matching bases. Germline V gene data show CDR1 as SGHVS and CDR2 as FQNEAQ. The V end was cut by 1 base, the J end by 1 base, with 14 bases between. The CDR3 covers 17 residues.

This clone has a handful of counts. The chain couples TRBV9 to TRBJ2-1, with TRBD2 matching over 8 bases. The CDR3 length is 18 residues. CDR1 and CDR2 (germline): SGDLS, YYNGEE. Unmatched junction bases numbered 12, after V lost 4 bases and J lost 0 bases. CDR3 DNA sequence: TGTGCCAGCAGCTCCCAATTGGGGAGCGGGAGCTCCTACAATGAGCAGTTCTTC. Translated: CASSSQLGSGSSYNEQFF.

This clone was seen a handful of times. This rearrangement joins TRBV19 to TRBJ1-2; 7 nucleotides agree with TRBD1. The J segment lost 8 bases and the V segment lost 4 bases, leaving 13 bases of the junction unmatched. Germline CDR1 is LNHDA and CDR2 is SQIVND (reference sequence). This CDR3 has 15 residues. In nucleotides, the CDR3 is TGTGCCAGTAGTACCCAGACAGGGTTCTTGGAAGGCTACACCTTC. Its translation is CASSTQTGFLEGYTF.

The chain couples TRBV6-5 to TRBJ2-7; D perhaps matches TRBD1 (6 bases). V was shortened by 8 bases and J by 10 bases, with 21 bases between the two germline ends. The CDR3 extends over 13 amino acids. Germline values: CDR1 MNHEY, CDR2 SVGAGI. The CDR3, as DNA: TGTGCCAGCGTCGCAAACAGGGATTCGGGCCAGTACTTC. It translates to CASVANRDSGQYF.

There are a few counts of this clone. V is TRBV20-1 and J is TRBJ2-7; D gene unclear. CDR1 and CDR2 from the germline V gene are DFQATT and SNEGSKA (reference sequence). With 3 bases removed from V and 6 bases from J, the gap between germline ends came to 9 bases. CDR3 size: 11 residues. CDR3 coding DNA: TGCAGTGCTAGGATGGTCGGCGAGCAGTACTTC. Encoded protein: CSARMVGEQYF.